The rows below give T cell receptor beta chains drawn from one sample of a study of shared clonotypes between healthy human individuals. Profiled with immunoSEQ multiplex PCR; TCRdb holds only in-frame clones, not every one. Of about 960,000 clones listed, about three quarters were seen once; the top ten hold about 1.5%. Sample: memory CD4+ T cells sorted from blood. These receptors all come from a man younger than 35 in good health. CDR3s include the opening cysteine and the closing phenylalanine or tryptophan. D genes are given only for firm matches. Clone size is stated in some rows and not others, as once, few, many or a class when expanded.

TRBJ2-5 | NA | TRBD2 | TRBV5-1 | TGCGCCAGCAGCCCGGGGACTAGCGGGAGGAAGGGAGAGACCCAGTACTTC | CASSPGTSGRKGETQYF
TRBJ2-1 | few | NA | TRBV2 | TGTGCCAGCAGTCGAAAGGTGGCCGCCAGCTCCTACAATGAGCAGTTCTTC | CASSRKVAASSYNEQFF
TRBJ2-5 | NA | TRBD2 | TRBV2 | TGTGCCTCGGGACTACAAGAGACCCAGTACTTC | CASGLQETQYF
TRBJ1-6 | NA | NA | TRBV15 | TGTGCCACCAGCAGGGCCGACAGTGCCAATTCACCCCTCCACTTT | CATSRADSANSPLHF
TRBJ1-6 | NA | NA | TRBV19 | TGTGCCAGTAGTACCACATCGGGTGGGACACCCCTCCACTTT | CASSTTSGGTPLHF
TRBJ1-1 | NA | TRBD1 | TRBV27 | TGTGCCAGCAGTTTCAGGGGGCGCAAAGAGAACACTGAAGCTTTCTTT | CASSFRGRKENTEAFF
TRBJ2-3 | NA | TRBD2 | TRBV11-2 | TGTGCCAGCAGCCCTATTTGGCGGGGGGGCCGTGCACGCACAGATACGCAGTATTTT | CASSPIWRGGRARTDTQYF
TRBJ2-1 | NA | TRBD2 | TRBV7-9 | TGTGCCAGCAGCCCCCGGACTAGCGGCAACTACAATGAGCAGTTCTTC | CASSPRTSGNYNEQFF
TRBJ2-7 | NA | NA | TRBV16 | TGTGCCAGCAGCCAATCGATCCAGGGGCAGGGGCGGCAGTACTTC | CASSQSIQGQGRQYF
TRBJ2-3 | NA | NA | TRBV27 | TGTGCCAGCAGTTTAAGGCAGGGGACAGATACGCAGTATTTT | CASSLRQGTDTQYF
TRBJ2-7 | once | TRBD2 | TRBV30 | TGTGCCTGGAGTGCGGTAGCGGGCACCTACGAGCAGTACTTC | CAWSAVAGTYEQYF
TRBJ1-2 | NA | TRBD1 | TRBV28 | TGTGCCAGCAGTTCAACGACGACAGGGTATGGCTACACCTTC | CASSSTTTGYGYTF
TRBJ2-7 | NA | TRBD2 | TRBV6-5 | TGTGCCAGCCAGCGGGGGATCTCCTCCTACGAGCAGTACTTC | CASQRGISSYEQYF
TRBJ2-2 | NA | TRBD1 | TRBV7-9 | TGTGCCAGCAGCCCGGGACAGGGGGCCCCCACCGGGGAGCTGTTTTTT | CASSPGQGAPTGELFF
TRBJ1-2 | NA | TRBD1 | TRBV6-6 | TGTGCCAGCAACGACCCCGGGACAGAACATAACTATGGCTACACCTTC | CASNDPGTEHNYGYTF
TRBJ1-4 | NA | NA | TRBV5-3 | TGTGCCAGAAGCATTAATGAAAAACTGTTTTTT | CARSINEKLFF
TRBJ1-5 | NA | NA | TRBV28 | TGTGCCAGCACTAGACAGAATAGCAATCAGCCCCAGCATTTT | CASTRQNSNQPQHF
TRBJ2-7 | NA | NA | TRBV5-4 | TGTGCCAGCAGCTTGGTTGATAGGGCCGAGCAGTACTTC | CASSLVDRAEQYF
TRBJ1-1 | NA | NA | TRBV30 | TGTGCCTGGAGTGGGCAGCTGAACACTGAAGCTTTCTTT | CAWSGQLNTEAFF
TRBJ2-3 | NA | NA | TRBV2 | TGTGCCAGTAAACGGGACTTAGACACAGATACGCAGTATTTT | CASKRDLDTDTQYF
TRBJ2-4 | NA | NA | TRBV15 | TGTGCCACCAGCAGAGATGCCGGGGAAGCCAAAAACATTCAGTACTTC | CATSRDAGEAKNIQYF
TRBJ1-3 | NA | NA | TRBV9 | TGTGCCAGCAGTCGTACAGCACTCTCTGGAAACACCATATATTTT | CASSRTALSGNTIYF
TRBJ1-3 | NA | NA | TRBV7-9 | TGTGCCAGCTCTGGGGGGTTTTCAGGAAACACCATATATTTT | CASSGGFSGNTIYF
TRBJ2-2 | once | NA | TRBV5-1 | TGCGCCAGCAGCTTTGACACCACCACCGGGGAGCTGTTTTTT | CASSFDTTTGELFF
TRBJ2-7 | NA | TRBD1 | TRBV27 | TGTGCCAGCAGTTTAGGGTCGCGCGGGACAGGGAAATACGAGCAGTACTTC | CASSLGSRGTGKYEQYF
TRBJ2-2 | NA | TRBD1 | TRBV7-6 | TGTGCCAGCAGCATGACAGGGTCAATCGGGGAGCTGTTTTTT | CASSMTGSIGELFF
TRBJ2-3 | NA | NA | TRBV5-1 | TGCGCCAGCAGCTTGGGGCAGTACACAGATACGCAGTATTTT | CASSLGQYTDTQYF
TRBJ1-5 | once | NA | TRBV18 | TGTGCCAGCTCACCATCGGGGAATCAGCCCCAGCATTTT | CASSPSGNQPQHF